The 30 T cell receptor beta chains in this list originate from one sample, sequenced in a study of OX40 agonist ivuxolimab in advanced cancers. The protocol was immunoSEQ multiplex PCR, while the TCRdb copy is restricted to in-frame clones and leaves out a portion. This table has 55,000 to 65,000 clones, about 90% appearing once. Sequencing was performed on CD4+ or CD8+ T cells sorted from blood, taken in a trial of the OX40 agonist ivuxolimab. Receptors originate from an adult with an advanced solid tumor such as melanoma, head and neck, liver or kidney cancer.

The rearrangement uses TRBV30 and TRBJ2-3, with 9 nucleotides matching TRBD2. The CDR3 has 16 residues. V was pared by 0 bases and J by 4 bases, with 8 bases of the junction left unmatched. CDR1 is GTSNPN and CDR2 is SVGIG in the germline V gene (reference sequence). CDR3 loop: CAWSVGLAGFADTQYF. The CDR3 bases are TGTGCCTGGAGTGTAGGGCTAGCGGGATTCGCAGATACGCAGTATTTT.

The chain uses TRBV30 and TRBJ1-1; 11 nucleotides align to TRBD1. CDR1 and CDR2 (germline): GTSNPN, SVGIG (reference sequence). CDR3 length: 13 residues. V lost 7 bases and J lost 4; bases outside the gene matches: 5. CDR3 bases: TGTGCCTATGCCGGGACAGGGGGCACTGAAGCTTTCTTT. Protein product: CAYAGTGGTEAFF. Using reference TRBV30 and TRBJ1-1 for the parts outside the CDR3, the full variable domain is SQTIHQWPATLVQPVGSPLSLECTVEGTSNPNLYWYRQAAGRGLQLLFYSVGIGQISSEVPQNLSASRPQDRQFILSSKKLLLSDSGFYLCAYAGTGGTEAFFGQGTRLTVV.

The chain uses TRBV7-2 and TRBJ1-4; TRBD1 matches 7 bases. Germline CDR1 reads SGHTA; CDR2 reads FQGNSA. The trim removed 1 base at V and 5 bases at J, leaving 7 bases unmatched. The CDR3 has 16 residues. The CDR3 sequence: CASSLGVGQENEKLFF. Written as DNA, the CDR3 is TGTGCCAGCAGCTTAGGGGTCGGACAGGAGAATGAAAAACTGTTTTTT.

The rearrangement uses TRBV5-1 and TRBJ2-3; tentative D call: TRBD2 (5 bases). CDR1 and CDR2 (germline): SGHRS, YFSETQ. Trimming took 1 base from V and 0 from J, leaving 9 bases between them. There are 15 residues in the CDR3. CDR3 in amino acids: CASSLWGASTDTQYF. In DNA form, the CDR3 reads TGCGCCAGCAGCTTGTGGGGAGCTAGCACAGATACGCAGTATTTT.

The rearrangement uses TRBV7-9 and TRBJ2-7, with 7 bases lining up with TRBD2. V lost 5 bases to trimming and J lost 3 bases; unmatched junction nucleotides: 13. Germline V gene sequence: CDR1 SEHNR, CDR2 FQNEAQ (reference sequence). CDR3 length: 16 amino acids. The CDR3 coding sequence is TGTGCCAGCAGCCGGGCCGATCAGCGGGAACTCTACGAGCAGTACTTC. It specifies CASSRADQRELYEQYF.

This clone came up a few times. J is TRBJ2-1 and V is TRBV9; 16 bases are shared with TRBD2. CDR3 length equals 16 residues. The germline V gene has CDR1 SGDLS and CDR2 YYNGEE. The V gene end was trimmed by 4 bases and the J gene end by 7 bases; junction bases not matched to a gene: 5. The CDR3 reads CASSSGLAGGQNEQFF. The CDR3 bases are TGTGCCAGCAGCTCGGGACTAGCGGGGGGGCAGAATGAGCAGTTCTTC.

The J gene is TRBJ1-2, the V gene TRBV6-6; the D gene is possibly TRBD1 (5 bases). The CDR3 spans 12 residues. Germline V lookup: CDR1 MNHNY, CDR2 SVGAGI (reference sequence). Trimming took off 6 bases at V and 8 bases at J, with 13 bases between the two ends. As DNA, the CDR3 is TGTGCCAGCAGCCCCAGGGTCGGGGGCTACACCTTC. It is translated as CASSPRVGGYTF.

CDR3 loop: CASSPSRSGQGMTEAFF. CDR3 coding DNA: TGTGCCAGCTCACCTTCAAGATCGGGACAGGGGATGACTGAAGCTTTCTTT. The chain couples TRBV18 to TRBJ1-1, with 10 bases matching TRBD1. With V trimmed by 3 bases and J by 5 bases, 12 bases remained unmatched. This CDR3 spans 17 amino acids. The germline CDR1 and CDR2 sequences are KGHSH and LQKENI.

The chain combines TRBV2 with TRBJ2-6; the D is unclear. The V gene lost 5 bases and the J gene lost 0 bases, with 8 bases spanning the gap. The CDR3 length is 15 residues. CDR1 is SNHLY and CDR2 is FYNNEI in the germline V gene. CDR3: CASSYQDSGANVLTF. The CDR3 DNA sequence: TGTGCCAGCAGTTACCAGGACTCTGGGGCCAACGTCCTGACTTTC.

This chain uses TRBV11-3 with TRBJ2-3; TRBD1 might be the D (5 bases). This CDR3 region has 15 residues. The germline CDR1 and CDR2 sequences are SGHNT and YENEEA. V dropped 5 bases and J dropped 0 bases, with 12 bases sitting between them. The CDR3 DNA reads TGTGCCAGCAGCCGTCAGGGTTCTAGCACAGATACGCAGTATTTT. Protein sequence: CASSRQGSSTDTQYF. The variable domain in full, completed from reference TRBV11-3 and TRBJ2-3, reads EAGVVQSPRYKIIEKKQPVAFWCNPISGHNTLYWYLQNLGQGPELLIRYENEEAVDDSQLPKDRFSAERLKGVDSTLKIQPAELGDSAVYLCASSRQGSSTDTQYFGPGTRLTVL.

V gene TRBV9 combines with J gene TRBJ2-1; 9 bases fit TRBD2. CDR3 length: 15 amino acids. The V gene's germline CDR1 is SGDLS and CDR2 YYNGEE. V gave up 4 bases and J gave up 6 bases; unmatched junction bases: 8. The CDR3 here is CASSLRAGGVNEQFF. DNA for the CDR3: TGTGCCAGCAGCCTACGGGCGGGAGGGGTCAATGAGCAGTTCTTC.

This clone was counted once. The rearrangement joins TRBV7-2 to TRBJ2-1, with D perhaps TRBD2 (6 bases). Germline lookup yields CDR1 SGHTA and CDR2 FQGNSA. V lost 1 base, J lost 9 bases, and 13 bases lay in between. There are 14 residues in the CDR3. The DNA for the CDR3 is TGTGCCAGCAGCTTAGGACTAGATACTAGTGAGCAGTTCTTC. Translated: CASSLGLDTSEQFF.

The V call is TRBV6-1, the J call TRBJ2-7; D is tentatively TRBD1 or TRBD2 (6 bases each). Trimming removed 1 base from V and 1 base from J, with 23 bases in between. Germline CDR1 and CDR2: MNHNS and SASEGT. The CDR3 has 19 amino acids. CDR3 amino acids: CASSEVVGGRVGVSYEQYF. The CDR3 DNA reads TGTGCCAGCAGTGAAGTCGTGGGGGGCAGGGTTGGAGTTTCCTACGAGCAGTACTTC.

The chain uses TRBV27 and TRBJ2-5; weak D call: TRBD1 (5 bases). In germline, CDR1 is MNHEY, CDR2 SMNVEV (reference sequence). This CDR3 contains 13 residues. V shed 6 bases and J shed 4 bases, with 12 bases lying between them. The DNA for the CDR3 is TGTGCCAGCAGCTCAGGGATTGGAGAGACCCAGTACTTC. Residues: CASSSGIGETQYF.

The chain has TRBV10-3 and TRBJ2-3; D gene uncertain. The ends were cut back, 5 bases at V and 4 bases at J, with 16 bases in the middle. Germline CDR1 reads ENHRY; CDR2 reads SYGVKD. This CDR3 comprises 15 residues. The CDR3 DNA reads as TGTGCCATCAGTCCATTGGGGTCAACCCCAGATACGCAGTATTTT. Encoded protein: CAISPLGSTPDTQYF.

This clone was recorded only once. This rearrangement joins TRBV27 to TRBJ1-2; D not resolved. Trimming cost V 7 bases and J 7 bases, with 22 bases left between them. The CDR3 covers 15 residues. Germline V gene lookup returns CDR1 MNHEY and CDR2 SMNVEV (reference sequence). The CDR3 DNA reads as TGTGCCAGCACCTCTCTGGTATCGGGGTGGGGTGGCTACACCTTC. Translating it yields CASTSLVSGWGGYTF.

The CDR3 is CASSRQGAGNQPQHF. The CDR3 coding sequence is TGTGCCAGCAGCCGCCAAGGGGCGGGAAATCAGCCCCAGCATTTT. The V and J genes are TRBV5-6 and TRBJ1-5; possibly TRBD1 for D (5 bases). This CDR3 has 15 amino acids. The germline gives CDR1 SGHDT, CDR2 YYEEEE. V lost 4 bases and J lost 4, with 15 bases in between.

This clone showed up just a few times. The chain employs TRBV7-2 and TRBJ2-1, with unresolved D. The germline V and J ends were trimmed by 5 bases and 4 bases, with 15 bases remaining between them. CDR1 is SGHTA and CDR2 is FQGNSA in the germline V gene. This CDR3 contains 15 residues. The CDR3 is CASSRNPNPYNEQFF. The DNA of the CDR3 is TGTGCCAGCAGCCGAAACCCGAACCCATACAATGAGCAGTTCTTC.

This clone was recorded once. CDR3 protein: CAVRSSGSAQETQYF. The CDR3 DNA sequence: TGTGCCGTTCGAAGTAGCGGGAGTGCACAAGAGACCCAGTACTTC. The rearrangement links TRBV19 to TRBJ2-5, with 9 nucleotides matching TRBD2. Germline V gene data show CDR1 as LNHDA and CDR2 as SQIVND (reference sequence). The CDR3 totals 15 residues. The V segment lost 11 bases and the J segment 2 bases; nucleotides outside the gene matches: 12. The full variable domain, in which reference TRBV19 and TRBJ2-5 provide the parts outside the CDR3, is DGGITQSPKYLFRKEGQNVTLSCEQNLNHDAMYWYRQDPGQGLRLIYYSQIVNDFQKGDIAEGYSVSREKKESFPLTVTSAQKNPTAFYLCAVRSSGSAQETQYFGPGTRLLVL.

The chain uses TRBV9 and TRBJ2-5; TRBD1 aligns across 7 bases. The trim removed 3 bases at V and 1 base at J, leaving 9 bases unmatched. CDR1 and CDR2 (germline): SGDLS, YYNGEE. The CDR3 extends over 16 amino acids. The CDR3 reads CASSAASRGTQETQYF. The CDR3 region has the DNA TGTGCCAGCAGCGCTGCCTCCAGGGGGACCCAAGAGACCCAGTACTTC. Supplemented by reference TRBV9 and TRBJ2-5, the full variable domain reads DSGVTQTPKHLITATGQRVTLRCSPRSGDLSVYWYQQSLDQGLQFLIQYYNGEERAKGNILERFSAQQFPDLHSELNLSSLELGDSALYFCASSAASRGTQETQYFGPGTRLLVL.

The chain has TRBV6-5 and TRBJ1-4; D is possibly TRBD1 (6 bases). This CDR3 has 14 amino acids. Germline V gene lookup returns CDR1 MNHEY and CDR2 SVGAGI. V lost 4 bases and J lost 7, with 13 bases in between. The CDR3 region is CASSSTGLGEKLFF. In DNA, the CDR3 is TGTGCCAGCAGTTCTACAGGGCTGGGTGAAAAACTGTTTTTT.

The rearrangement links TRBV19 to TRBJ1-5; D is ambiguous. Trimming took 3 bases from V and 6 from J, leaving 24 bases between them. CDR1 is LNHDA and CDR2 is SQIVND in the germline V gene (reference sequence). The CDR3 has 18 residues. The CDR3 is CASSISSAVTPQFQPQHF. The CDR3 DNA is TGTGCCAGTAGTATTTCCTCGGCAGTCACCCCGCAATTTCAGCCCCAGCATTTT.

The chain couples TRBV29-1 to TRBJ1-4; D is uncertain. There are 14 residues in the CDR3. The V gene lost 4 bases and the J gene lost 0 bases, with 9 bases spanning the gap. The germline V gene has CDR1 SQVTM and CDR2 ANQGSEA. The CDR3 DNA follows: TGCAGCGTTGTTTTGGCTTCAACTAATGAAAAACTGTTTTTT. Translating it yields CSVVLASTNEKLFF. The complete variable domain, with remaining parts taken from reference TRBV29-1 and TRBJ1-4, reads SAVISQKPSRDICQRGTSLTIQCQVDSQVTMMFWYRQQPGQSLTLIATANQGSEATYESGFVIDKFPISRPNLTFSTLTVSNMSPEDSSIYLCSVVLASTNEKLFFGSGTQLSVL.

The V and J genes are TRBV19 and TRBJ2-2; either TRBD1 or TRBD2 may supply D (5 bases each). Per the germline V gene, CDR1 is LNHDA and CDR2 is SQIVND (reference sequence). The CDR3 sequence is 13 residues long. Trimming stripped 9 bases from V and 4 bases from J, with 12 bases between. The CDR3 DNA is TGTGCCAGCTCCCTTGGGGGCACCGGGGAGCTGTTTTTT. This sequence encodes CASSLGGTGELFF.

The J gene is TRBJ1-5, the V gene TRBV19; D ambiguous. Germline-derived CDR1 and CDR2 are LNHDA and SQIVND (reference sequence). Trimming took 4 bases from V and 3 from J, leaving 7 bases between them. The CDR3 is 13 residues long. For the CDR3, the DNA is TGTGCCAGTAGTAAGGTGGACAATCAGCCCCAGCATTTT. It is translated as CASSKVDNQPQHF.

This clone was counted a single time. This chain's CDR3 is CASSSQLIQYF. The CDR3 DNA sequence: TGTGCCAGCAGCAGTCAGTTAATTCAGTACTTC. V and J are TRBV7-2 and TRBJ2-4; D is undetermined. The CDR3 sequence is 11 residues long. Trimming removed 5 bases at V and 10 bases at J, with 9 bases between. Germline CDR1 and CDR2: SGHTA and FQGNSA.

The chain uses TRBV28 and TRBJ2-7; D not resolved. The CDR3 loop spans 14 amino acids. V shed 2 bases and J shed 1 base, with 9 bases lying between them. The germline V gene has CDR1 MDHEN and CDR2 SYDVKM. CDR3 DNA sequence: TGTGCCAGCAGTTTACGATTCACTTCCTACGAGCAGTACTTC. It encodes CASSLRFTSYEQYF.

This chain uses TRBV5-1 with TRBJ2-3, with TRBD2 matching 8 bases. Germline V gives CDR1 SGHRS, CDR2 YFSETQ. V lost 0 bases and J lost 3; bases outside the gene matches: 6. The CDR3 loop spans 16 amino acids. Written as DNA, the CDR3 is TGCGCCAGCAGCTTGGAACCTAGCGGGCAAACAGATACGCAGTATTTT. Translation: CASSLEPSGQTDTQYF.

V usage is TRBV6-1 and J usage is TRBJ1-1, with 7 bases lining up with TRBD1. V lost 5 bases and J lost 3; bases outside the gene matches: 6. The CDR3 is 14 residues long. Germline CDR1 reads MNHNS; CDR2 reads SASEGT. The CDR3 DNA reads TGTGCCAGCAGTCGGACAGGCGCCCACACTGAAGCTTTCTTT. Translated: CASSRTGAHTEAFF.

This chain links TRBV7-9 with TRBJ2-3; TRBD1 agrees at 10 bases. CDR1 SEHNR and CDR2 FQNEAQ come from the germline V gene (reference sequence). The trim removed 3 bases at V and 8 bases at J, leaving 8 bases unmatched. The CDR3 consists of 15 residues. The CDR3 DNA reads as TGTGCCAGCAGCTTTGGAGACAGGGGGCATGGTACGCAGTATTTT. It encodes CASSFGDRGHGTQYF.